This T cell receptor (beta chain) was found in a study of cytomegalovirus exposure and HLA in healthy donors. Study-level results: Data from an earlier analysis indicated that most TCR beta V segments were productive either about 87% or about 30% of the time. The study listed approximately 160 cytomegalovirus-associated TCR beta chains. The majority of TCR sequences were rare, yet some public TCRs appeared in many donors.

Primers for the PCR totalled 60 Vbeta and 13 Jbeta. Method: immunoSEQ multiplex PCR; TCRdb's copy keeps in-frame clones and lacks some. Among roughly 130,000 clones listed, around 70% were seen once. This CDR3 comprises 14 residues. The V gene lost 4 bases and the J gene lost 0 bases, with 7 bases spanning the gap. Germline lookup yields CDR1 MRHNA and CDR2 SNTAGT. On this clone itself: Its antigen is currently unknown.

This receptor was identified in a man aged 25-45 years in good health and CMV-seropositive. This rearrangement joins TRBV6-4 to TRBJ2-1; D ambiguous. Sequenced input: PBMCs. In nucleotides, the CDR3 is TGTGCCAGCAGTGTGGCGGTCTCCTACAATGAGCAGTTCTTC. Protein product: CASSVAVSYNEQFF.